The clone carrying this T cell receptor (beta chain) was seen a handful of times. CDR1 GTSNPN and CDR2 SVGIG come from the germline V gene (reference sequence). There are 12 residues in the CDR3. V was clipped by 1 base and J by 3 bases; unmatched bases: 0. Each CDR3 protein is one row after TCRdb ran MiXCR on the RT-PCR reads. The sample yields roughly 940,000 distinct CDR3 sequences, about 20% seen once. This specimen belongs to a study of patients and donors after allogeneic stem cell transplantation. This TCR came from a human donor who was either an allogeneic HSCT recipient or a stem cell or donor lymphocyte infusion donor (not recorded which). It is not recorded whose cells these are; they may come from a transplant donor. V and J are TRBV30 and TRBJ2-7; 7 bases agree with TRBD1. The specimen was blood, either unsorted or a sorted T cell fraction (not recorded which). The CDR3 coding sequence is TGTGCCTGGAGTGACAGGGGCTACGAGCAGTACTTC. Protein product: CAWSDRGYEQYF.